These 27 T cell receptor beta chains came from one sample sequenced in a study of cytomegalovirus exposure and HLA in healthy donors. PCR was performed using 60 Vbeta and 13 Jbeta primers. This table comes from immunoSEQ multiplex PCR, and its TCRdb copy is limited to in-frame clones, with some not included. The sample holds 130,000 or so clones, roughly three quarters seen once. Sequences were obtained from PBMCs. The receptors were gathered from a woman under 30 in good health and CMV-seronegative.

V and J are TRBV5-6 and TRBJ2-5; the match to TRBD2 covers 7 bases. CDR1 and CDR2 from the germline V gene are SGHDT and YYEEEE. There are 16 residues in the CDR3. Trimming at V came to 1 base and at J to 9 bases, leaving 15 bases not matched to a gene. CDR3 loop: CASSLSAGDLLGAQYF. The CDR3 DNA is TGTGCCAGCAGCTTGTCGGCGGGGGACCTGCTGGGGGCCCAGTACTTC. The variable domain in full, with the rest retrieved from reference TRBV5-6 and TRBJ2-5, is DAGVTQSPTHLIKTRGQQVTLRCSPKSGHDTVSWYQQALGQGPQFIFQYYEEEERQRGNFPDRFSGHQFPNYSSELNVNALLLGDSALYLCASSLSAGDLLGAQYFGPGTRLLVL.

This clone was counted between two and nine times. The CDR3 DNA reads TGTGCCAGCTCACCCAATAGCGGGAAAGAGACCCAGTACTTC. It encodes CASSPNSGKETQYF. The chain recombines TRBV18 with TRBJ2-5; 8 positions match TRBD2. Germline V gives CDR1 KGHSH, CDR2 LQKENI. With 3 bases clipped from V and 3 bases from J, the junction kept 3 bases outside the gene matches. The CDR3 runs to 14 residues.

V usage is TRBV30 and J usage is TRBJ2-7, with TRBD1 identical over 8 bases. CDR3 length equals 14 residues. CDR1 is GTSNPN, CDR2 SVGIG, per germline (reference sequence). Trimming removed 2 bases from V and 5 bases from J; junction bases left unmatched: 8. The DNA of the CDR3 is TGTGCCTGGAGTAGGGGACAGGCAAAGGACGAGCAGTACTTC. This codes for CAWSRGQAKDEQYF.

The V gene is TRBV9, the J gene TRBJ2-3; possible D gene TRBD2, 5 bases. CDR1 is SGDLS, CDR2 YYNGEE, per germline. The CDR3 consists of 16 residues. V was shortened by 2 bases and J by 2 bases, with 15 bases between the two germline ends. CDR3 region: CASSVTSLSSTDTQYF. The CDR3 region has the DNA TGTGCCAGCAGCGTTACTAGTTTAAGTTCCACAGATACGCAGTATTTT.

The chain recombines TRBV18 with TRBJ2-7; maybe TRBD2 (5 bases). V lost 1 base and J 5 bases, leaving 12 bases between the germline ends. This CDR3 has 14 residues. Per the germline V gene, CDR1 is KGHSH and CDR2 is LQKENI. This CDR3 reads CASSPRELANEQYF. Written as DNA, the CDR3 is TGTGCCAGCTCACCACGGGAGTTGGCCAACGAGCAGTACTTC.

The chain employs TRBV19 and TRBJ1-5; tentative D call: TRBD1 (5 bases). With 4 bases removed from V and 6 bases from J, the gap between germline ends came to 19 bases. Germline assignment: CDR1 LNHDA and CDR2 SQIVND (reference sequence). This CDR3 has 16 residues. CDR3 loop: CASSTLLDISGQPQHF. CDR3 nucleotides: TGTGCCAGTAGTACTCTCCTGGACATTTCGGGTCAGCCCCAGCATTTT.

The rearrangement joins TRBV7-9 to TRBJ1-1, with D possibly matching TRBD1 (6 bases). V dropped 7 bases and J dropped 3 bases, with 15 bases sitting between them. This CDR3 has 14 residues. Germline V gives CDR1 SEHNR, CDR2 FQNEAQ (reference sequence). This chain's CDR3 is CASTSQGEYTEAFF. The CDR3 DNA is TGTGCCAGCACCTCACAGGGAGAGTACACTGAAGCTTTCTTT.

This sequence joins TRBV6-5 and TRBJ2-4; TRBD2 might be the D (5 bases). Germline V gives CDR1 MNHEY, CDR2 SVGAGI. The V end lost 6 bases, the J end lost 6 bases, and 15 bases lay between the germline ends. CDR3 size: 14 residues. CDR3 region: CASRLVSAGNIQYF. In nucleotides, the CDR3 is TGTGCCAGCAGACTAGTCTCGGCGGGAAACATTCAGTACTTC.

This chain connects TRBV9 to TRBJ2-3, with D tentatively TRBD1 (6 bases). With 0 bases removed from V and 5 bases from J, the gap between germline ends came to 13 bases. CDR3 length: 15 amino acids. Germline CDR1 and CDR2: SGDLS and YYNGEE. This CDR3 reads CASSVGGIRGDTQYF. The CDR3 nucleotides read TGTGCCAGCAGCGTAGGCGGCATCAGGGGAGATACGCAGTATTTT.

The CDR3 DNA follows: TGTGCCAGCAGCTTAGATACTAGCGGGAGTCGGCAGTTCTTC. Its translation is CASSLDTSGSRQFF. The rearrangement uses TRBV7-9 and TRBJ2-1; TRBD2 aligns across 11 bases. The germline CDR1 and CDR2 sequences are SEHNR and FQNEAQ (reference sequence). CDR3 size: 14 residues. The ends lost 1 base at V and 12 bases at J; junction bases unmatched: 5.

The rearrangement joins TRBV6-1 to TRBJ1-1; 8 bases are shared with TRBD1. Trimming cost V 4 bases and J 6 bases; bases outside gene matches: 13. This CDR3 comprises 16 residues. Germline assignment: CDR1 MNHNS and CDR2 SASEGT. The CDR3 bases are TGTGCCAGCAGTGGAACATCCAGACAGGGGTCCCCTGAAGCTTTCTTT. This codes for CASSGTSRQGSPEAFF.

The CDR3 region has the DNA TGTGCCTGGAGGGCGACAGGGAAGACAGATACGCAGTATTTT. This codes for CAWRATGKTDTQYF. This chain joins TRBV30 and TRBJ2-3; TRBD1 matches at 7 bases. The germline V gene encodes CDR1 GTSNPN and CDR2 SVGIG (reference sequence). The CDR3 runs to 14 residues. J gave up 3 bases and V 3 bases, and 6 bases lay outside the gene matches.

The table lists this clone with a count of one. The chain couples TRBV7-6 to TRBJ2-5, with D possibly matching TRBD2 (5 bases). The CDR3 covers 14 residues. V dropped 6 bases and J dropped 5 bases, with 16 bases sitting between them. Germline V lookup: CDR1 SGHVS, CDR2 FNYEAQ. This CDR3 reads CASSSLVKWETQYF. CDR3 nucleotides: TGTGCCAGCAGTTCACTAGTAAAGTGGGAGACCCAGTACTTC.

CDR3 in amino acids: CASSFGTSYEQYF. CDR3 DNA: TGTGCCAGCAGCTTCGGGACTTCCTACGAGCAGTACTTC. This rearrangement joins TRBV5-4 to TRBJ2-5, with TRBD2 as a possible D gene (6 bases). Near its end, the DNA agrees better with TRBJ2-7, so the J call may be wrong. The CDR3 has 13 residues. The germline CDR1 and CDR2 sequences are SGHNT and YYREEE (reference sequence).

The chain uses TRBV7-2 and TRBJ2-5, with D possibly TRBD1 on 5 matching bases. Germline CDR1 SGHTA, CDR2 FQGNSA. This CDR3 contains 15 residues. The V gene lost 3 bases and the J gene lost 4 bases, with 15 bases spanning the gap. CDR3 residues: CASSFEGASRETQYF. The DNA for the CDR3 is TGTGCCAGCAGCTTTGAAGGGGCCTCCAGAGAGACCCAGTACTTC.

The chain uses TRBV6-5 and TRBJ2-5; 9 bases line up with TRBD1. The CDR3 covers 14 residues. Trimming at V came to 1 base and at J to 5 bases, leaving 2 bases not matched to a gene. Germline assignment: CDR1 MNHEY and CDR2 SVGAGI. Written as DNA, the CDR3 is TGTGCCAGCAGTTACTGGGACAGGGACGAGACCCAGTACTTC. It translates to CASSYWDRDETQYF.

This clone was picked up a small number of times. The chain has TRBV6-5 and TRBJ2-7, with D possibly being TRBD2 (6 bases). V was shortened by 7 bases and J by 2 bases, with 18 bases between the two germline ends. Looked up from germline, CDR1 is MNHEY and CDR2 is SVGAGI. The CDR3 has 15 amino acids. The CDR3 protein is CASTASAGRTYEQYF. Here the CDR3 DNA reads TGTGCCAGCACTGCGTCGGCGGGACGAACCTACGAGCAGTACTTC.

This sequence joins TRBV5-4 and TRBJ2-1; D gene unclear. The CDR3 consists of 13 residues. Per germline, CDR1 SGHNT and CDR2 YYREEE (reference sequence). Trimming stripped 3 bases from V and 10 bases from J, with 14 bases between. The CDR3: CASSYISSGEQFF. The CDR3 region has the DNA TGTGCCAGCAGCTATATATCTTCCGGGGAGCAGTTCTTC.

The chain is built from TRBV19 and TRBJ2-1; D ambiguous. Germline V CDR1 and CDR2: LNHDA, SQIVND (reference sequence). V lost 7 bases and J lost 2, with 9 bases in between. This CDR3 has 13 amino acids. The CDR3 sequence: CASTPGPYNEQFF. For the CDR3, the DNA is TGTGCCAGTACCCCAGGCCCCTACAATGAGCAGTTCTTC.

V and J are TRBV2 and TRBJ1-2, with TRBD1 identical over 8 bases. Germline loops: CDR1 SNHLY, CDR2 FYNNEI. Trimming took 8 bases from V and 4 from J; bases not matched to a gene: 12. This CDR3 contains 15 residues. The CDR3 loop reads CASSFDRTGTYGYTF. In nucleotides, the CDR3 is TGTGCCAGCTCGTTCGACCGGACAGGGACCTATGGCTACACCTTC.

The chain joins TRBV6-5 to TRBJ2-2; D uncertain. Germline CDR1 MNHEY, CDR2 SVGAGI. V lost 6 bases and J 5 bases, leaving 7 bases between the germline ends. This CDR3 region has 12 residues. This CDR3 is CASSPQTGELFF. The CDR3 DNA reads as TGTGCCAGCAGCCCACAGACCGGGGAGCTGTTTTTT.

The genes are TRBV5-1 and TRBJ1-1; TRBD1 is a possible D gene (5 bases). Germline V gene lookup returns CDR1 SGHRS and CDR2 YFSETQ. The CDR3 extends over 14 amino acids. The V gene lost 5 bases and the J gene lost 0 bases, with 11 bases spanning the gap. The CDR3 region is CASSSGALNTEAFF. The CDR3 coding sequence is TGCGCCAGCAGTAGTGGGGCCTTGAACACTGAAGCTTTCTTT.

This clone has just a few counts. V and J are TRBV30 and TRBJ1-3, with D unresolved. Looked up from germline, CDR1 is GTSNPN and CDR2 is SVGIG (reference sequence). The CDR3 covers 12 residues. Deletions cut 1 base from V and 4 bases from J, with 5 bases between. The CDR3 nucleotides are TGTGCCTGGAGTGAACAGGGAAACACCATATATTTT. Amino acids: CAWSEQGNTIYF. The entire variable domain, with the rest obtained from reference TRBV30 and TRBJ1-3, is as follows: SQTIHQWPATLVQPVGSPLSLECTVEGTSNPNLYWYRQAAGRGLQLLFYSVGIGQISSEVPQNLSASRPQDRQFILSSKKLLLSDSGFYLCAWSEQGNTIYFGEGSWLTVV.

The chain combines TRBV4-1 with TRBJ2-7; D might be TRBD1 (6 bases). V lost 0 bases to trimming and J lost 6 bases, with 9 bases between them. In germline, CDR1 is MGHRA, CDR2 YSYEKL. This CDR3 region has 13 residues. The CDR3 loop is CASSQEGAVEQYF. The DNA for the CDR3 is TGCGCCAGCAGCCAAGAGGGGGCTGTCGAGCAGTACTTC.

Here the CDR3 reads CASSGYRDRDSYEQYF. The DNA of the CDR3 is TGTGCCAGCAGCGGTTACCGGGACAGGGACTCCTACGAGCAGTACTTC. This chain connects TRBV4-2 to TRBJ2-7; 9 bases align to TRBD1. The length of the CDR3 is 16 residues. Trimming at V came to 5 bases and at J to 0 bases, leaving 8 bases not matched to a gene. Germline V gives CDR1 LGHNA, CDR2 YNFKEQ.

The chain combines TRBV5-1 with TRBJ1-5, with D unresolved. V lost 0 bases to trimming and J lost 7 bases, with 14 bases between them. Germline CDR1 is SGHRS and CDR2 is YFSETQ. The CDR3 extends over 15 amino acids. The CDR3 DNA reads as TGCGCCAGCAGCTTGGCTTCAGGTAGCGGACAGCCCCAGCATTTT. It codes for CASSLASGSGQPQHF.

The table lists this clone with a count of one. CDR3 amino acids: CASSIERVSNQPQHF. The CDR3 coding sequence is TGTGCCAGTAGTATCGAACGGGTTAGCAATCAGCCCCAGCATTTT. This chain connects TRBV19 to TRBJ1-5, with D hard to call. Germline-derived CDR1 and CDR2 are LNHDA and SQIVND (reference sequence). V was pared by 3 bases and J by 0 bases, with 9 bases between. This CDR3 spans 15 amino acids.